The following is a T cell receptor (beta chain) sequence with its context. The data were taken from a study of T cells expressing NK-cell markers. Study details: Each TCR beta repertoire originated in sorted T cells that were CD3+CD56+NKG2C+, CD3+CD56+NKG2C- or CD3+CD56-NKG2C+. Sequenced donors, eight in total, included seven who were HCMV-seropositive and one who was seronegative.

The CDR3 extends over 15 amino acids. Per the germline V gene, CDR1 is SNHLY and CDR2 is FYNNEI. 5'RACE template switching with UMIs generated TCR beta cDNA. From its re-call of the 5' RACE reads, TCRdb lists each CDR3 protein once, without DNA. This table holds 150,000 to 200,000 distinct CDR3 sequences. The rearrangement links TRBV2 to TRBJ1-2. The sequenced material came from blood T cells: a sorted CD56 or NKG2C T cell subset, CD4+ or CD8+ T cells, or bulk PBMC T cells (not recorded which). The clonotype comes from a man aged 18-69 years in good health. CDR3 in amino acids: CASTTRRQTNYGYTF.